The 28 T cell receptor beta chains listed next were all sequenced from one sample in a study of human T cells and chemical hapten exposure. Described time point: patch test 1, 2 weeks after DPC sensitization. Treatment reported: therapeutic diphenylcyclopropenone sensitization with weekly scalp DPC. MiXCR was run by TCRdb on the RACE reads, yielding one entry per CDR3 protein. The sample includes approximately 400,000 distinct CDR3 sequences, around 5% seen only once; the top ten take under 3%. The sequenced sample was whole blood, obtained in connection with sensitization to the hapten diphenylcyclopropenone (DPC). The receptors originated from a woman aged 50 to 60 with alopecia areata. Some clones in this sample may be carry-over from other donors' samples.

This clonotype was detected ten times or more. The chain joins TRBV12-3 or TRBV12-4 to TRBJ2-3, with a tentative D call TRBD1 (6 bases). CDR3 length: 15 residues. V lost 5 bases, J lost 7 bases, and 19 bases lay in between. The CDR3 loop reads CASSPTRTVTNTQYF. The CDR3 bases are TGTGCCAGCAGTCCCACCCGGACAGTTACTAATACGCAGTATTTT.

The chain employs TRBV7-2 and TRBJ1-5; no firm D call. V shed 5 bases and J shed 7 bases, with 15 bases lying between them. CDR3 length: 14 residues. The germline gives CDR1 SGHTA, CDR2 FQGNSA. The DNA of the CDR3 is TGTGCCAGCAGCAAATCTCCGGGGTGGCAGCCCCAGCATTTT. As protein: CASSKSPGWQPQHF.

This rearrangement joins TRBV9 to TRBJ2-7; D is unclear. This CDR3 has 14 amino acids. Trimming took 4 bases from V and 4 from J, leaving 15 bases between them. Germline values: CDR1 SGDLS, CDR2 YYNGEE. The CDR3: CASSPPAGKYEQYF. Written as DNA, the CDR3 is TGTGCCAGCAGCCCTCCGGCTGGGAAGTACGAGCAGTACTTC.

This clonotype appeared many times. This sequence joins TRBV4-1 and TRBJ1-5; D possibly corresponds to TRBD1 (6 bases). The V gene lost 3 bases and the J gene lost 6 bases, with 15 bases spanning the gap. CDR1 and CDR2 from the germline V gene are MGHRA and YSYEKL. This CDR3 spans 15 amino acids. The CDR3 DNA sequence: TGCGCCAGCAGCCACCCCCGGGACAAGGGTCAGCCCCAGCATTTT. The encoded protein is CASSHPRDKGQPQHF.

This clonotype was recorded a few times. The chain employs TRBV5-1 and TRBJ1-1, with D possibly TRBD1 on 6 matching bases. The CDR3 runs 14 residues. Germline V lookup: CDR1 SGHRS, CDR2 YFSETQ. Trimming took off 0 bases at V and 5 bases at J, with 11 bases between the two ends. The CDR3 sequence: CASSLGPGETEAFF. In DNA form, the CDR3 reads TGCGCCAGCAGCTTGGGACCAGGGGAAACTGAAGCTTTCTTT.

Concerning this clonotype itself: Sequence at one end of the junction differs from germline and may be a read error. The rearrangement uses TRBV6-5 and TRBJ2-7, with D maybe TRBD2 (6 bases). CDR3 length: 13 amino acids. The germline V gene has CDR1 MNHEY and CDR2 SVGAGI. The CDR3 loop is CASSQGGSYELYF. In nucleotides, the CDR3 is TGTGCCAGCAGTCAGGGAGGATCCTACGAGCTGTACTTC.

This clonotype was seen many times. The chain has TRBV7-2 and TRBJ2-6; 9 bases align to TRBD1. V shed 5 bases, J shed 2 bases, and the junction held 16 bases outside the gene matches. The CDR3 has 20 residues. The germline V gene has CDR1 SGHTA and CDR2 FQGNSA. The CDR3 DNA reads as TGTGCCAGCAGCCCTCTTACCGGACAGGGGAAAGGCCCTGGGGCCAACGTCCTGACTTTC. Protein sequence: CASSPLTGQGKGPGANVLTF.

This clonotype was counted between two and nine times. The chain employs TRBV10-3 and TRBJ2-6, with D perhaps matching TRBD1 (5 bases). Germline CDR1 is ENHRY and CDR2 is SYGVKD. This CDR3 contains 16 residues. V was pared by 3 bases and J by 2 bases, with 11 bases between. The chain's CDR3 is CAISEGGQTGANVLTF. CDR3 DNA sequence: TGTGCCATCAGTGAAGGTGGACAAACTGGGGCCAACGTCCTGACTTTC.

The table lists this clonotype with a few counts. This chain joins TRBV3-1 and TRBJ2-3; TRBD1 might be the D (7 bases). Trimming took off 0 bases at V and 0 bases at J, with 13 bases between the two ends. From germline, CDR1 is LGHDT and CDR2 YNNKEL (reference sequence). This CDR3 has 17 residues. The CDR3 loop is CASSQEYPGGSTDTQYF. CDR3 nucleotide sequence: TGTGCCAGCAGCCAAGAATATCCAGGGGGGAGCACAGATACGCAGTATTTT.

This clonotype has at least ten counts. The chain links TRBV2 to TRBJ1-5; 8 nucleotides line up with TRBD1. The germline V gene encodes CDR1 SNHLY and CDR2 FYNNEI. The CDR3 sequence is 15 residues long. With V trimmed by 6 bases and J by 7 bases, 11 bases remained unmatched. CDR3 in amino acids: CASSDRGPLGQPQHF. In DNA, the CDR3 is TGTGCCAGCAGCGACAGGGGCCCCCTAGGACAGCCCCAGCATTTT.

The rearrangement links TRBV21-1 to TRBJ1-1. TRBV21-1 is a pseudogene segment. The length of the CDR3 is 15 residues. In DNA, the CDR3 is TGTGCCAGCAGCCCGCTCAGCGGGACCAACACTGAAGCTTTCTTT. It translates to CASSPLSGTNTEAFF.

This clonotype was picked up many times. The rearrangement joins TRBV12-3 or TRBV12-4 to TRBJ2-5; 7 positions agree with TRBD2. This CDR3 is 16 amino acids long. V shed 6 bases and J 2 bases; nucleotides not matched to a gene: 12. The CDR3 protein is CASSRRGEVDQETQYF. CDR3 nucleotides: TGTGCCAGCAGCCGCCGGGGGGAGGTAGATCAAGAGACCCAGTACTTC.

This clonotype was detected many times. The V and J genes are TRBV3-1 and TRBJ2-1; D may be TRBD1 (5 bases). Germline CDR1 reads LGHDT; CDR2 reads YNNKEL (reference sequence). This CDR3 is built from 12 residues. Trimming pared 5 bases from V and 10 bases from J, leaving 12 bases between. DNA for the CDR3: TGTGCCAGCAGCAGAAAAGGGGCGGAGCAGTTCTTC. Protein sequence: CASSRKGAEQFF.

This clonotype appeared many times. V gene TRBV20-1 combines with J gene TRBJ2-5; the match to TRBD2 covers 15 bases. Per germline, CDR1 DFQATT and CDR2 SNEGSKA (reference sequence). V was pared by 3 bases and J by 4 bases, with 6 bases of the junction left unmatched. The CDR3 runs 16 residues. DNA of the CDR3: TGCAGTGCTAGGGCCCCGGGACTAGCGGGAGGAGAGACCCAGTACTTC. Amino acid sequence: CSARAPGLAGGETQYF.

There are many counts of this clonotype. The rearrangement uses TRBV10-3 and TRBJ2-6; D call uncertain. Germline V CDR1 and CDR2: ENHRY, SYGVKD. V was clipped by 6 bases and J by 0 bases, with 9 bases between them. The CDR3 sequence is 15 residues long. The DNA for the CDR3 is TGTGCCATCAGACCCGCCGGCTCTGGGGCCAACGTCCTGACTTTC. Encoded protein: CAIRPAGSGANVLTF.

This clonotype was detected a few times. The chain uses TRBV7-2 and TRBJ2-7; TRBD2 agrees at 14 bases. Germline-derived CDR1 and CDR2 are SGHTA and FQGNSA. The CDR3 has 14 residues. Trimming at V came to 6 bases and at J to 11 bases, leaving 9 bases not matched to a gene. CDR3 nucleotide sequence: TGTGCCAGCAGTGAACAAGGGACTAGCGGGAGAAAGTACTTC. Translating it yields CASSEQGTSGRKYF.

This clonotype was picked up many times. The chain combines TRBV5-1 with TRBJ2-7, with D maybe TRBD1 (6 bases). Between the trimmed V and J ends, which lost 5 bases and 7 bases, there was a span of 10 bases. The CDR3 totals 11 residues. Germline assignment: CDR1 SGHRS and CDR2 YFSETQ. CDR3 nucleotide sequence: TGCGCCAGCAGAACAGGGATTGAGCAGTACTTC. Translation gives CASRTGIEQYF.

This clonotype has a count of ten or more. The chain has TRBV11-2 and TRBJ2-5; D gene ambiguous. The CDR3 has 12 amino acids. Trimming left V 5 bases short and J 1 base short, with 5 bases between. CDR1 is SGHAT and CDR2 is FQNNGV in the germline V gene. DNA for the CDR3: TGTGCCAGCAGCCCGGCCCAAGAGACCCAGTACTTC. Its protein product is CASSPAQETQYF.

This clonotype has more than one count but fewer than ten. The chain recombines TRBV28 with TRBJ1-1; D unclear. V lost 3 bases, J lost 8 bases, and 7 bases lay in between. This CDR3 is 11 amino acids long. CDR1 is MDHEN, CDR2 SYDVKM, per germline. CDR3 in amino acids: CASSFRREAFF. In DNA form, the CDR3 reads TGTGCCAGCAGTTTCCGGCGGGAAGCTTTCTTT.

This clonotype was counted many times. The V and J genes are TRBV14 and TRBJ2-1; D is perhaps TRBD1 or TRBD2 (5 bases each). The CDR3 is made up of 17 amino acids. The germline gives CDR1 SGHDN, CDR2 FVKESK. The V and J ends lost 5 bases and 6 bases respectively, with 23 bases between them. This CDR3 is CASSERSSGTWGNEQFF. Written as DNA, the CDR3 is TGTGCCAGCAGCGAAAGGTCATCCGGGACCTGGGGCAATGAGCAGTTCTTC.

This clonotype was seen more than once but under ten times. This chain links TRBV11-2 with TRBJ1-2; D is uncertain. Germline V gene sequence: CDR1 SGHAT, CDR2 FQNNGV. V dropped 3 bases and J dropped 4 bases, with 6 bases sitting between them. The CDR3 has 12 amino acids. The CDR3 region is CASSFIGYGYTF. CDR3 DNA sequence: TGTGCCAGCAGCTTTATTGGCTATGGCTACACCTTC.

As regards this clonotype: One end of the junction does not line up with germline, which may come from a read error. The rearrangement links TRBV6-2 or TRBV6-3 to TRBJ2-1, with a tentative D call TRBD2 (5 bases). Germline V CDR1 and CDR2: MNHEY, SVGEGT. The CDR3 is made up of 16 amino acids. Written as DNA, the CDR3 is TGTACCAGCAGTTCCACCGGGCGGGTCCCCTACAATGAGCAGTTCTTC. It encodes CTSSSTGRVPYNEQFF.

This clonotype was recorded at least ten times. CDR3 protein: CASSKVATSTNEKLFF. CDR3 DNA: TGCGCCAGCAGCAAGGTTGCAACTTCAACTAATGAAAAACTGTTTTTT. The V and J genes are TRBV4-3 and TRBJ1-4; unclear D gene. The CDR3 consists of 16 residues. Per germline, CDR1 LGHNA and CDR2 YSLEER. V dropped 5 bases and J dropped 0 bases, with 13 bases sitting between them.

This clonotype was observed a handful of times. The chain employs TRBV19 and TRBJ1-5; TRBD1 aligns across 9 bases. The CDR3 is 14 residues long. The trim removed 9 bases at V and 7 bases at J, leaving 10 bases unmatched. Germline lookup yields CDR1 LNHDA and CDR2 SQIVND (reference sequence). The CDR3 reads CASHPGQGRQPQHF. CDR3 DNA: TGTGCCAGCCATCCGGGACAGGGACGACAGCCCCAGCATTTT.

This clonotype has just a few counts. This chain links TRBV3-1 with TRBJ1-5; D is uncertain. Trimming removed 1 base at V and 15 bases at J, with 19 bases between. CDR1 LGHDT and CDR2 YNNKEL come from the germline V gene (reference sequence). The CDR3 is made up of 14 amino acids. CDR3 nucleotide sequence: TGTGCCAGCAGCCAAGTAAGAACAGCCCCGGTTCGGCATTTT. Its protein is CASSQVRTAPVRHF.

This clonotype was detected only a few times. The V gene is TRBV6-5, the J gene TRBJ2-1; D is unclear. The CDR3 is made up of 12 amino acids. Germline V CDR1 and CDR2: MNHEY, SVGAGI. Trimming cost V 4 bases and J 12 bases, with 13 bases left between them. The CDR3 DNA sequence: TGTGCCAGCAGTTCGCCCAACCTAATGCAGTTCTTC. As protein: CASSSPNLMQFF.

This clonotype was picked up many times. V gene TRBV12-3 or TRBV12-4 combines with J gene TRBJ1-5; the D gene is possibly TRBD1 (5 bases). Trimming cost V 4 bases and J 6 bases, with 13 bases left between them. The CDR3 spans 14 residues. CDR3 protein: CASSWGGTGQPQHF. The DNA of the CDR3 is TGTGCCAGCAGTTGGGGGGGAACTGGTCAGCCCCAGCATTTT.

This clonotype appeared many times. The CDR3 loop reads CASSSSWVPGGEQYF. Written as DNA, the CDR3 is TGTGCCAGCAGCTCATCGTGGGTTCCTGGGGGCGAGCAGTACTTC. The J gene is TRBJ2-7, the V gene TRBV5-4; D possibly matches TRBD1 or TRBD2 (5 bases each). Germline values: CDR1 SGHNT, CDR2 YYREEE (reference sequence). This CDR3 has 15 amino acids. V was clipped by 3 bases and J by 6 bases, with 19 bases between them. Together with reference TRBV5-4 and TRBJ2-7, the CDR3 gives the full variable domain: ETGVTQSPTHLIKTRGQQVTLRCSSQSGHNTVSWYQQALGQGPQFIFQYYREEENGRGNFPPRFSGLQFPNYSSELNVNALELDDSALYLCASSSSWVPGGEQYFGPGTRLTVT.